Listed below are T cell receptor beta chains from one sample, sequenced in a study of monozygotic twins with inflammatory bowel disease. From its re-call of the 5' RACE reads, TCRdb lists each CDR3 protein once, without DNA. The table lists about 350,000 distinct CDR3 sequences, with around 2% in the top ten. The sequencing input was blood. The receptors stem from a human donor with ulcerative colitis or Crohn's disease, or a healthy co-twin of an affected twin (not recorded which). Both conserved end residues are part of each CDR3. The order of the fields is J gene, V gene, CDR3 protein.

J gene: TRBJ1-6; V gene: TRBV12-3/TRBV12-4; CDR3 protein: CASSLTGDIHYSPLHF
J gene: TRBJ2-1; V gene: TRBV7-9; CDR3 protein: CASSPPDSRSSYNEQFF
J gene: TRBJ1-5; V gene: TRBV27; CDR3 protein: CASSFRADLNQPQHF
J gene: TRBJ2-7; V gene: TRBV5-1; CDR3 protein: CASSFPRGDPYEQYF
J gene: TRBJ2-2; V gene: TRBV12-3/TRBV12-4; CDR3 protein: CASSLEGVFGELFF
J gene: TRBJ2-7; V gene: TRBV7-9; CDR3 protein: CASSNGWQGGREQYF
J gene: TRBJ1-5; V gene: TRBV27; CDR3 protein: CASSFNSGSLLQRQHF
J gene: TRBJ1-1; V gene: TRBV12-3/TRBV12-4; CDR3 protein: CASTQGVIEGTEAFF
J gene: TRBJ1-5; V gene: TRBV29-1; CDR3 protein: CSVVVGGTGVQPQHF
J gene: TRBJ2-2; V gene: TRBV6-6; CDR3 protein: CATLYVPGELFF
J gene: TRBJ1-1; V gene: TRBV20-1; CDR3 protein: CSASHSWNTEAFF
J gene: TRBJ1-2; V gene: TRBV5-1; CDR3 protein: CASSWERTESYGYTF
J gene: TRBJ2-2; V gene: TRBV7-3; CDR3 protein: CASSLGGGGNTGELFF
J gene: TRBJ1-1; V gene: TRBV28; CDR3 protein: CASSLGLEAFF
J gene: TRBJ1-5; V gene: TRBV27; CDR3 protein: CASRYLGTGDNQPQHF
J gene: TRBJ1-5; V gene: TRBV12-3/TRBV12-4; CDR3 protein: CASSDRFSNQPQHF
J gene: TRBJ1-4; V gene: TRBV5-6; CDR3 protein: CASSSGQRAANEKLFF
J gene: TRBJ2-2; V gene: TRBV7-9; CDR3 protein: CASSPSLAANTGELFF
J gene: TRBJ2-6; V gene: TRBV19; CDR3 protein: CASILGPMNSGANVLTF
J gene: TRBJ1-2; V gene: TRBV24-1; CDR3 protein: CATRKARRGYTF
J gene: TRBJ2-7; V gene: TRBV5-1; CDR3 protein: CASSSAVTYEQYF
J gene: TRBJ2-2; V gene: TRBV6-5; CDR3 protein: CASSPESGLAVNTGELFF